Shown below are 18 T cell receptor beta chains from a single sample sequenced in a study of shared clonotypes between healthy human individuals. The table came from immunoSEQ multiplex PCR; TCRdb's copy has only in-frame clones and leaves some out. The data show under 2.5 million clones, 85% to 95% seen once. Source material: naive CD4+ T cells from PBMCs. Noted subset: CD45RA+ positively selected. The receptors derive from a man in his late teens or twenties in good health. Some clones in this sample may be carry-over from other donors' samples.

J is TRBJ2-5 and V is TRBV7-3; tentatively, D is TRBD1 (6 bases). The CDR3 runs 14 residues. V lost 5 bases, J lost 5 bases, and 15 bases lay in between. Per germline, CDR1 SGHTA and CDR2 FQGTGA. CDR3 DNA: TGTGCCAGCAGCGCCCACACAGGGTCGGAGACCCAGTACTTC. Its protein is CASSAHTGSETQYF. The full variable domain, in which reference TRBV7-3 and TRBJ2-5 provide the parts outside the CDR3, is GAGVSQTPSNKVTEKGKYVELRCDPISGHTALYWYRQSLGQGPEFLIYFQGTGAADDSGLPNDRFFAVRPEGSVSTLKIQRTERGDSAVYLCASSAHTGSETQYFGPGTRLLVL.

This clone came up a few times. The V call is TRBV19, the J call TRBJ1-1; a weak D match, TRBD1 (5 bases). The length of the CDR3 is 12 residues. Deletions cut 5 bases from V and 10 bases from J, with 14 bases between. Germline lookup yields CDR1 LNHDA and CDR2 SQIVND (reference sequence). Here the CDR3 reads CASSHDPGRAFF. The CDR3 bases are TGTGCCAGTAGTCACGACCCAGGGCGAGCTTTCTTT.

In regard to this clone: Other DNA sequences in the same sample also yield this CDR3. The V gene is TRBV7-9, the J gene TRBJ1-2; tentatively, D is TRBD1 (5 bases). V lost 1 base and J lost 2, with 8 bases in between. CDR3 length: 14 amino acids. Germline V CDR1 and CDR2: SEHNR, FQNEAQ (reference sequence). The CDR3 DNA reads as TGTGCCAGCAGCTTAGGGGGCAACAACTATGGCTACACCTTC. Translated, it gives CASSLGGNNYGYTF.

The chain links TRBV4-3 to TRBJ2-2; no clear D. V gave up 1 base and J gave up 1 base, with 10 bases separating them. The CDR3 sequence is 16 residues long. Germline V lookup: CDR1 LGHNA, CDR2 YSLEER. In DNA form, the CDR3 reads TGCGCCAGCAGCCAAGTTCCGGCGGTGAACACCGGGGAGCTGTTTTTT. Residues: CASSQVPAVNTGELFF.

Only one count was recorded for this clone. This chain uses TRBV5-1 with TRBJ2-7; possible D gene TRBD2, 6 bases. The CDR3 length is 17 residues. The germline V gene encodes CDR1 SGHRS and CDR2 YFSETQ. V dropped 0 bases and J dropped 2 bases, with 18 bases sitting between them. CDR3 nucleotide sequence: TGCGCCAGCAGCTTGGGCCCCAGTCCCCAGCGGGCCTACGAGCAGTACTTC. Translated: CASSLGPSPQRAYEQYF.

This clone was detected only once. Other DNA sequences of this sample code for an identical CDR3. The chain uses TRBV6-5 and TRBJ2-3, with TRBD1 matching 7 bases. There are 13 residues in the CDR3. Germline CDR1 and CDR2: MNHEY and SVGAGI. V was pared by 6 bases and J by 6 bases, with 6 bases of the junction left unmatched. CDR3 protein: CASRPTGADTQYF. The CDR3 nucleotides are TGTGCCAGCAGACCAACAGGGGCGGATACGCAGTATTTT.

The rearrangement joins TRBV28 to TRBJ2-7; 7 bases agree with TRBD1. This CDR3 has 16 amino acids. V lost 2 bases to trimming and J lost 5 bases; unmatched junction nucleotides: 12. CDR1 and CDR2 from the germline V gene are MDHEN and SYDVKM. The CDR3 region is CASSLASRGSFDEQYF. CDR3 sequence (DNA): TGTGCCAGCAGTTTAGCTTCCAGGGGGTCGTTCGACGAGCAGTACTTC.

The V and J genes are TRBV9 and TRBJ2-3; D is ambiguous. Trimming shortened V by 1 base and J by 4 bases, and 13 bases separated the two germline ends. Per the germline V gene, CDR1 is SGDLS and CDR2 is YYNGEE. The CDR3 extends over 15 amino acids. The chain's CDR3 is CASSVLSVGPDTQYF. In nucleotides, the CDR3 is TGTGCCAGCAGCGTATTGTCCGTCGGCCCAGATACGCAGTATTTT.

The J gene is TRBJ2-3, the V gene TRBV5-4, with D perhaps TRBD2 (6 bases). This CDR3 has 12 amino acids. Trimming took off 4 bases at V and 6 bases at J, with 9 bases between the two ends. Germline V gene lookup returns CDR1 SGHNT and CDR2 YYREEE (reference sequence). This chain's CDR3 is CASSGGLDTQYF. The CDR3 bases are TGTGCCAGCAGCGGGGGACTGGATACGCAGTATTTT. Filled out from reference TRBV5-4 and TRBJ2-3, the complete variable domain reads ETGVTQSPTHLIKTRGQQVTLRCSSQSGHNTVSWYQQALGQGPQFIFQYYREEENGRGNFPPRFSGLQFPNYSSELNVNALELDDSALYLCASSGGLDTQYFGPGTRLTVL.

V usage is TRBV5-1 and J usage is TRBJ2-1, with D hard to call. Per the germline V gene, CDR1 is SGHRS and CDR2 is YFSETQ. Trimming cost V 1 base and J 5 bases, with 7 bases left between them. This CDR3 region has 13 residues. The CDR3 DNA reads TGCGCCAGCAGCTTGATAACGGACAATGAGCAGTTCTTC. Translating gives CASSLITDNEQFF.

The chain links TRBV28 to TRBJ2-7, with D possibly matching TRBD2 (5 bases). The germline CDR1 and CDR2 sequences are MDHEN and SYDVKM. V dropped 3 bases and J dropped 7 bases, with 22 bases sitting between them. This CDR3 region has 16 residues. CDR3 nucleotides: TGTGCCAGCAGTTTCATCCTAGCTGGTTATGTTTTGGAGCAGTACTTC. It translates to CASSFILAGYVLEQYF. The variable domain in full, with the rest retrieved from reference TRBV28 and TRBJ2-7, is DVKVTQSSRYLVKRTGEKVFLECVQDMDHENMFWYRQDPGLGLRLIYFSYDVKMKEKGDIPEGYSVSREKKERFSLILESASTNQTSMYLCASSFILAGYVLEQYFGPGTRLTVT.

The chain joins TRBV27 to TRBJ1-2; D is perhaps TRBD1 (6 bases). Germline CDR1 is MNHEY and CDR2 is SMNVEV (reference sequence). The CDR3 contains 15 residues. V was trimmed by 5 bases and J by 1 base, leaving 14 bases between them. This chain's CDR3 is CASSTYSGVNYGYTF. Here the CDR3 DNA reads TGTGCCAGCAGTACATACTCAGGGGTTAACTATGGCTACACCTTC.

CDR3 sequence (DNA): TGTGCCATCAGAATGCCAGGCGCTAACTACGAGCAGTACTTC. Translated: CAIRMPGANYEQYF. V usage is TRBV10-3 and J usage is TRBJ2-7; D call uncertain. The V end was cut by 6 bases, the J end by 3 bases, with 15 bases between. The length of the CDR3 is 14 residues. Germline loops: CDR1 ENHRY, CDR2 SYGVKD.

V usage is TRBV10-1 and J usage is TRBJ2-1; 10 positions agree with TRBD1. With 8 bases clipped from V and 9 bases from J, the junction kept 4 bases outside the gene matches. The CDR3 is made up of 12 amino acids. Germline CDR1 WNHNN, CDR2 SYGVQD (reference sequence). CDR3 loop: CASSDRGLEQFF. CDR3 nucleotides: TGCGCCAGCTCCGACAGGGGGCTTGAGCAGTTCTTC.

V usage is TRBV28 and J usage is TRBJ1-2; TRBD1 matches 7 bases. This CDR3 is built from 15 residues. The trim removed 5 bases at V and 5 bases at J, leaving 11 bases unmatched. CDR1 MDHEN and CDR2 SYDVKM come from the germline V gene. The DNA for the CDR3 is TGTGCCAGCAGTCCCTACCGGGACAGCATTTATGGCTACACCTTC. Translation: CASSPYRDSIYGYTF.

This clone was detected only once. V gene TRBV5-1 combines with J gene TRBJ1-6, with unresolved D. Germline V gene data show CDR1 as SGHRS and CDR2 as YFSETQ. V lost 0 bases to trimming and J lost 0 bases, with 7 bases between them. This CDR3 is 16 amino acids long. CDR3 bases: TGCGCCAGCAGCTTGGAGGGCAGCTCCTATAATTCACCCCTCCACTTT. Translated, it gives CASSLEGSSYNSPLHF.

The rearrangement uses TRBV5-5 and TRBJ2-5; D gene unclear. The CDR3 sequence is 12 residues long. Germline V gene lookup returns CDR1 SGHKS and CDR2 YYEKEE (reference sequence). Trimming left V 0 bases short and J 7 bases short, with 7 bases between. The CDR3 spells CASSLGLGTQYF. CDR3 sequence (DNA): TGTGCCAGCAGCTTGGGTCTGGGGACCCAGTACTTC.

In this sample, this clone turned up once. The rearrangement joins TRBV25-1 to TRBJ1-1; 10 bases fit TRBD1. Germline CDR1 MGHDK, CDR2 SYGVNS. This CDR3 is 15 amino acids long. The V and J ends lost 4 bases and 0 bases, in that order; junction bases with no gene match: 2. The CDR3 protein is CASSAGQGVNTEAFF. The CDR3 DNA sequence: TGTGCCAGCAGTGCTGGACAGGGGGTGAACACTGAAGCTTTCTTT.